This T cell receptor beta chain was captured in a study of blood T cell repertoires in COVID-19. The CDR3 length is 14 residues. Per germline, CDR1 SGHVS and CDR2 FQNEAQ. The V segment lost 5 bases and the J segment 5 bases; nucleotides outside the gene matches: 5. Methods used by the authors: Amplifying reference gene primers gave estimates of nucleated cell counts. The table came from immunoSEQ multiplex PCR; TCRdb's copy has only in-frame clones and leaves some out. Clonal size and the V and J genes are those of that table, whereas D and trimming came from the DNA. The sample consists of a few hundred thousand clones, approximately 86% of them appearing once.

Sequences were obtained from peripheral blood. This clonotype was obtained from a man younger than 35 with active or convalescent COVID-19. This chain joins TRBV7-8 and TRBJ1-5, with 8 bases that match TRBD1. CDR3 loop: CASSPGTGHQPQHF. In nucleotides, the CDR3 is TGTGCCAGCAGCCCCGGGACAGGACATCAGCCCCAGCATTTT.